Below, 16 T cell receptor beta chains from the same sample are listed, as sequenced in a study of CD8 T cells in ankylosing spondylitis (dated by TCRdb to the late 2010s). The paper as a whole reports these results and caveats: A TCR beta motif made up of several highly homologous amino acid variants appeared to be characteristic of blood from ankylosing spondylitis patients.

Antigens of these TCRs are unknown. The library was generated by 5' RACE. Sequencing was performed on an Illumina HiSeq 2500. The raw public reads went through TCRdb reprocessing: fastp at Q25, MiXCR clone calling, in-frame beta chains kept. CDR3 protein duplicates are merged, each entry listing the most common genes and DNA. This sample holds about 460,000 distinct CDR3 sequences; about 5% were observed only once. Of the sample, under 4.5% is held by the ten largest clones. The sequenced sample was blood, either unsorted or a sorted T cell fraction (not recorded which). The receptors were sampled from a male donor with ankylosing spondylitis.

This clonotype was detected ten times or more. The chain joins TRBV15 to TRBJ2-1, with D perhaps TRBD2 (5 bases). Between the trimmed V and J ends, which lost 8 bases and 9 bases, there was a span of 14 bases. The CDR3 loop spans 12 amino acids. Germline assignment: CDR1 LNHNV and CDR2 YYDKDF (reference sequence). DNA for the CDR3: TGTGCCACCGCCCACGATAGCGTTGAGCAGTTCTTC. It codes for CATAHDSVEQFF. Variable domain in full (rest from reference TRBV15 and TRBJ2-1): DAMVIQNPRYQVTQFGKPVTLSCSQTLNHNVMYWYQQKSSQAPKLLFHYYDKDFNNEADTPDNFQSRRPNTSFCFLDIRSPGLGDTAMYLCATAHDSVEQFFGPGTRLTVL.

This clonotype was seen repeatedly, ten times or more. The V gene is TRBV5-1, the J gene TRBJ2-1, with 7 nucleotides matching TRBD2. Germline V gene sequence: CDR1 SGHRS, CDR2 YFSETQ. The CDR3 consists of 16 residues. The V and J ends lost 4 bases and 0 bases, in that order; junction bases with no gene match: 7. The CDR3 bases are TGCGCCAGCAGCACGACTAGCAGTAGCTCCTACAATGAGCAGTTCTTC. Translation: CASSTTSSSSYNEQFF.

This clonotype was seen repeatedly, ten times or more. The chain joins TRBV7-2 to TRBJ1-2; D remains unclear. CDR1 is SGHTA, CDR2 FQGNSA, per germline. This CDR3 has 12 residues. With 1 base removed from V and 7 bases from J, the gap between germline ends came to 7 bases. The CDR3 here is CASSLVLGGYTF. The DNA for the CDR3 is TGTGCCAGCAGCTTAGTGTTGGGTGGCTACACCTTC.

In its sample, this clonotype was seen many times. This chain connects TRBV7-2 to TRBJ1-2, with unresolved D. Germline assignment: CDR1 SGHTA and CDR2 FQGNSA. This CDR3 spans 12 amino acids. Trimming removed 3 bases at V and 2 bases at J, with 4 bases between. The DNA for the CDR3 is TGTGCCAGCAGCTTGGTAAACTATGGCTACACCTTC. Amino acids: CASSLVNYGYTF.

CDR3 sequence reads: CSVKGLAENYEQYF. The DNA for the CDR3 is TGCAGCGTAAAGGGACTAGCGGAAAACTACGAGCAGTACTTC. The J gene is TRBJ2-7, the V gene TRBV29-1, with 11 bases identical to TRBD2. After removal of 6 bases from V and 3 bases from J, the junction contained 7 bases not matched to a gene. This CDR3 region has 14 residues. Germline values: CDR1 SQVTM, CDR2 ANQGSEA.

This clonotype was seen repeatedly, ten times or more. The chain uses TRBV27 and TRBJ2-3, with D possibly being TRBD2 (6 bases). Between the trimmed V and J ends, which lost 1 base and 2 bases, there was a span of 16 bases. The CDR3 has 17 amino acids. Per the germline V gene, CDR1 is MNHEY and CDR2 is SMNVEV (reference sequence). CDR3 in amino acids: CASSLFAGLANTDTQYF. The CDR3 region has the DNA TGTGCCAGCAGTTTATTTGCGGGACTCGCTAACACAGATACGCAGTATTTT.

The rearrangement joins TRBV7-2 to TRBJ2-1, with 15 bases identical to TRBD2. Germline CDR1 SGHTA, CDR2 FQGNSA. V was clipped by 5 bases and J by 9 bases; unmatched bases: 5. CDR3 length: 15 residues. The CDR3 is CASSRTSGRAGEQFF. CDR3 nucleotides: TGTGCCAGCAGCAGGACTAGCGGGAGGGCCGGTGAGCAGTTCTTC.

This clonotype was found many times. The V and J genes are TRBV11-2 and TRBJ2-7; either TRBD1 or TRBD2 may fit D (5 bases each). Germline lookup yields CDR1 SGHAT and CDR2 FQNNGV. CDR3 length: 13 amino acids. V lost 9 bases, J lost 5 bases, and 17 bases lay in between. CDR3 in DNA: TGTGCCAGTTCATCTTTTCGGGGCCACGAGCAGTACTTC. Amino acids: CASSSFRGHEQYF.

This clonotype was observed many times. The V gene is TRBV24-1, the J gene TRBJ2-7; no clear D gene. The CDR3 is made up of 16 amino acids. Germline CDR1 reads KGHDR; CDR2 reads SFDVKD. The V and J ends lost 0 bases and 0 bases respectively, with 11 bases between them. CDR3 amino acids: CATSDLGLGSSYEQYF. The CDR3 DNA is TGTGCCACCAGTGATTTGGGGCTAGGCAGCTCCTACGAGCAGTACTTC.

This clonotype was recorded at least ten times. This chain links TRBV10-3 with TRBJ1-2, with D perhaps TRBD1 (5 bases). Per germline, CDR1 ENHRY and CDR2 SYGVKD. The length of the CDR3 is 15 residues. Between the trimmed V and J ends, which lost 2 bases and 8 bases, there was a span of 18 bases. The CDR3 spells CAISEGTGAAGGYTF. The CDR3 DNA is TGTGCCATCAGTGAGGGGACCGGAGCGGCGGGAGGCTACACCTTC.

This clonotype was observed at least ten times. The V gene is TRBV2, the J gene TRBJ1-1; D ambiguous. The length of the CDR3 is 13 residues. The germline V and J ends were trimmed by 1 base and 3 bases, with 6 bases remaining between them. Germline CDR1 is SNHLY and CDR2 is FYNNEI. CDR3 bases: TGTGCCAGCAGTGAAGAAAATCACACTGAAGCTTTCTTT. Its translation is CASSEENHTEAFF. The full variable domain, in which reference TRBV2 and TRBJ1-1 provide the parts outside the CDR3, is EPEVTQTPSHQVTQMGQEVILRCVPISNHLYFYWYRQILGQKVEFLVSFYNNEISEKSEIFDDQFSVERPDGSNFTLKIRSTKLEDSAMYFCASSEENHTEAFFGQGTRLTVV.

This clonotype came up many times. The chain employs TRBV5-4 and TRBJ2-7; TRBD2 might be the D (6 bases). The CDR3 consists of 14 residues. Trimming removed 4 bases from V and 0 bases from J, with 11 bases in between. Germline V gives CDR1 SGHNT, CDR2 YYREEE (reference sequence). The CDR3, as DNA: TGTGCCAGCAGCCCCGTAGCGGACTCCTACGAGCAGTACTTC. Its protein product is CASSPVADSYEQYF.

This clonotype occurred many times. The chain is built from TRBV4-3 and TRBJ1-4; D remains unclear. V was shortened by 1 base and J by 8 bases, with 14 bases between the two germline ends. Germline lookup yields CDR1 LGHNA and CDR2 YSLEER. This CDR3 is 15 amino acids long. The CDR3 sequence: CASSQGGKVGEKLFF. In DNA form, the CDR3 reads TGCGCCAGCAGCCAAGGAGGGAAGGTTGGGGAAAAACTGTTTTTT.

Ten or more counts support this clonotype. This chain joins TRBV20-1 and TRBJ2-5, with TRBD2 matching 9 bases. The CDR3 has 13 residues. V dropped 4 bases and J dropped 4; count of bases not matched to a gene: 4. Per the germline V gene, CDR1 is DFQATT and CDR2 is SNEGSKA (reference sequence). CDR3 residues: CSAMRGGPETQYF. Here the CDR3 DNA reads TGCAGTGCTATGCGGGGGGGCCCAGAGACCCAGTACTTC.

This clonotype has a count of ten or more. The chain combines TRBV5-1 with TRBJ1-1, with TRBD1 matching over 8 bases. This CDR3 is built from 15 residues. The junction had 4 bases not matched to a gene; V was cut back by 3 bases and J by 0 bases. Germline assignment: CDR1 SGHRS and CDR2 YFSETQ. CDR3 region: CASSSGQGLNTEAFF. For the CDR3, the DNA is TGCGCCAGCAGCTCAGGACAGGGTCTGAACACTGAAGCTTTCTTT.

This clonotype has at least ten counts. The rearrangement uses TRBV20-1 and TRBJ2-2, with D perhaps TRBD2 (5 bases). Between the trimmed V and J ends, which lost 6 bases and 2 bases, there was a span of 10 bases. Germline CDR1 and CDR2: DFQATT and SNEGSKA (reference sequence). The CDR3 is 13 amino acids. The CDR3 sequence is CSATTRNTGELFF. In DNA, the CDR3 is TGCAGTGCCACTACTAGAAACACCGGGGAGCTGTTTTTT.